This T cell receptor beta chain emerged from a study of regulatory T cells in long-lasting Graves disease (dated by TCRdb to about 2021). Concerning the study at large: In the newly diagnosed Graves' disease group, patients had been taking antithyroid drugs for less than 3 months. A total of around 35 samples underwent TCR sequencing, from roughly 13 patients with persistent Graves' disease and some 20 patients with newly diagnosed Graves' disease. Peripheral blood TCR sequencing and RNA sequencing compared persistent Graves' disease patients with newly diagnosed Graves' disease patients. The study was conducted in China and was registered as a clinical trial. What the study reported, not specific to this receptor: The authors noted that the small sample size was a limitation that may lower accuracy. Compared with newly diagnosed patients, patients with persistent Graves' disease had lower TCR Shannon entropy and fewer highly expanded clones, which suggests clonal expansion. Persistent disease showed preferential use of TRBV28, TRBJ1-2 and TRBJ2-5, whereas newly diagnosed disease favored TRBV20-1 and TRBJ2-1. Sequencing and analysis were restricted to the TCR beta chain. A larger number of public clonotypes was shared among persistent patients (about 2,700) than among newly diagnosed patients (roughly 930). The study examined only peripheral blood because the primary lesion, thyroid tissue, could not be accessed.

This clonotype was found many times. This clone's antigen is unknown. One base away there is no much larger clone; base qualities are not given. Reading the germline V gene gives CDR1 SGHRS and CDR2 YFSETQ. From its cysteine to its phenylalanine, the CDR3 spans 15 amino acids. Only CDR3 DNA is held: 45 bases, read in frame from base 1. The junction shows trimming of 0 bases on V and 5 bases on J, and the gene matches do not reach 4 bases of it. The library was prepared using multiplex PCR. Sequencing used an Illumina HiSeq 4000. TCR beta libraries were built with iRepertoire HTBI primers and Arm-PCR amplification of CDR3 regions. Before sequencing, the PCR products went through gel purification. The study's processing was this. Gene usage analysis of CDR3 amino acid clonotypes used the approximately 62 TRBV and around 13 TRBJ segments found across samples. COPE and FqMerger were used to merge the filtered high-quality paired reads into contigs. BLAST was used to align contigs to IMGT TRBV, TRBD and TRBJ reference genes, and CDR3 was defined according to IMGT. Any clonotype with a frequency above 0.1% was classified as a highly expanded clone. Shannon entropy was used to measure repertoire diversity, and the Gini coefficient was used to measure V-J evenness. A clonotype was considered public if more than one individual shared it. TCRdb itself trimmed the public reads at Q25 with fastp, ran MiXCR and retained productive beta chains. Each CDR3 protein gets just one entry, which takes the most common genes and DNA from the rows behind it. The V and J calls, along with clone size, are taken from TCRdb and not from the paper's own processing. The sample records about 200,000 distinct CDR3 sequences, about 19% of which are singletons. The top ten clonotypes cover approximately 10% of the sample.

The sample's time point label, in plain terms: newly diagnosed GD, antithyroid drugs for less than 3 months. For both TCR sequencing and RNA sequencing, RNA was extracted from PBMCs in TRIzol. The diagnosis of Graves' disease was made according to American Thyroid Association guidelines. Patients for the study were recruited at an endocrinology department in Xi'an, China. Each patient gave 7 to 9.5 milliliters of peripheral blood, collected in an EDTA anticoagulant tube. PBMCs were isolated by Ficoll Paque Plus density gradient separation without further T cell sorting. An Agilent 2100 Bioanalyzer and agarose gel were used to check RNA quality, and a NanoDrop 2000 was used to measure RNA concentration. The sample also formed part of further work on T cells in Graves' hyperthyroidism and ophthalmopathy. The second study, in turn, reports: A patient counted as having stable Graves' hyperthyroidism if no progression to ophthalmopathy occurred over 18 months of follow-up. Hyperthyroidism patients were newly diagnosed, had a disease duration of under 2 months, and were aged 18 to 65 years. Any patient with an uncontrolled infection, another autoimmune disease, pregnancy or lactation was excluded. Diagnoses were based on clinical symptoms, serum thyroxine and TRAb, thyroid ultrasound and orbital computed tomography. The first round of RT-PCR for the TCR CDR3 was performed with the HTBI primer set and the Qiagen OneStep RT-PCR kit. Blood samples also contained most of the expanded thyroid clonotypes (frequency above 0.001), which suggests that blood repertoires may reflect thyroid immune responses. Ophthalmopathy was separated from stable hyperthyroidism by a 13 V-J signature model, with approximately 90% sensitivity and roughly 81% specificity obtained in cross-validation and 80%/75% obtained in testing. During validation, the model predicted progression to ophthalmopathy a median of approximately 6.5 months ahead of onset, with 70.59% sensitivity and more than 72% specificity. To identify distinguishing TCR V-J signatures, a discovery cohort of 95 to 100 patients was used, comprising 40 to 45 with Graves' ophthalmopathy and 57 with stable Graves' hyperthyroidism. Prospective prediction of ophthalmopathy was tested in an independent validation cohort consisting of 18 to 20 hyperthyroidism patients and approximately 16 patients who later progressed to ophthalmopathy. The 100 or so discovery patients were divided at random into training and test sets in a 7:3 ratio. Thyroid tissue and blood T-cell repertoires from several Graves' hyperthyroidism patients were also compared in the study. Following sampling, methimazole starting at 30 mg daily was given to hyperthyroidism patients, and high-dose intravenous methylprednisolone was given to ophthalmopathy patients. Libraries were constructed in a second round of multiplex PCR, after which size selection and purification were performed. Paired-end sequencing of the libraries was performed with 100 bp reads on an Illumina HiSeq2000. SOAPnuke was used to process the raw data, with reads discarded if the reads contained adapters or uncalled bases, had a mean Phred below 15, or lacked an exact constant-primer or identifier match. High-quality paired reads were merged with COPE v1.2.5, and unique nucleotide sequences were defined as clonotypes. Clonotypes were aligned to IMGT TRBV, TRBD and TRBJ reference segments using MiTCR v1.1. Only V-J combinations with frequency above 0.0001, covering 99.2% of repertoires, were analysed. A TCS score was defined as the ratio of F50 (clonal expansion) to E x V (chaos), with BLOSUM62-based TCRdist applied between CDR3 peptides within each V-J. Welch's t-statistics and random forest reduced some 510 V-J features to around 14, which were used in a naive Bayes classifier (R e1071). Sample size was not statistically predetermined, and blinding of investigators to group allocation was not performed. According to the paper, TCR Vbeta CDR3 sequencing was carried out on over 130 peripheral blood samples, which came from around 43 ophthalmopathy, around 74 hyperthyroidism and roughly 17 progressor patients.

Sequenced material: peripheral blood mononuclear cells (PBMCs), taken at new diagnosis, from a patient treated with antithyroid drugs. Recombination joined TRBV5-1 with TRBJ2-1, and TRBD2 aligns with 8 junction nucleotides. This receptor was taken from a woman aged 25-40 years with Graves disease. Donor details come from another sample of the same person, matched by shared clones. The DNA sequence follows: TGCGCCAGCAGCTTGGAGGGACTAGGGCACAATGAGCAGTTCTTC. Translated, it reads CASSLEGLGHNEQFF.